Presented here are 27 T cell receptor beta chains from one specimen sequenced in a study of Ad26.COV2.S vaccination and SARS-CoV-2 variants. The treatment was: 19 received Ad26.COV2.S at low or high dose, single or two shots; 5 received placebo; per-sample allocation not given. Each sample was drawn 63 days after the first injection (of vaccine or placebo). The method was immunoSEQ multiplex PCR; TCRdb's version includes in-frame clones alone and lacks a portion of them. The table has about 440,000 clones, roughly 91% seen once; the top ten hold around 4.2%. Specimen: peripheral blood, collected in a trial of Ad26.COV2.S vaccine versus placebo. Receptor source: a person aged 18 to 59 who received the Ad26.COV2.S COVID-19 vaccine or a placebo.

This clone was seen only a few times. V is TRBV19 and J is TRBJ1-2; 7 bases agree with TRBD1. V lost 3 bases to trimming and J lost 7 bases; unmatched junction nucleotides: 11. CDR3 length: 15 residues. The V gene's germline CDR1 is LNHDA and CDR2 SQIVND (reference sequence). The CDR3 here is CASSMFPGTVLGYTF. CDR3 in DNA: TGTGCCAGTAGTATGTTTCCCGGGACAGTCCTTGGCTACACCTTC.

The chain recombines TRBV18 with TRBJ2-4; perhaps D is TRBD1 or TRBD2 (6 bases each). The CDR3 runs 15 residues. Germline-derived CDR1 and CDR2 are KGHSH and LQKENI. V gave up 1 base and J gave up 8 bases, with 15 bases separating them. The CDR3 sequence: CASSPRSGQRDIQYF. The DNA for the CDR3 is TGTGCCAGCTCACCACGGTCCGGACAGCGGGACATTCAGTACTTC. The whole variable domain, remainder taken from reference TRBV18 and TRBJ2-4, is NAGVMQNPRHLVRRRGQEARLRCSPMKGHSHVYWYRQLPEEGLKFMVYLQKENIIDESGMPKERFSAEFPKEGPSILRIQQVVRGDSAAYFCASSPRSGQRDIQYFGAGTRLSVL.

V usage is TRBV6-5 and J usage is TRBJ1-2; 7 nucleotides match TRBD1. The CDR3 covers 13 residues. V lost 6 bases and J lost 2; bases outside the gene matches: 3. CDR1 and CDR2 (germline): MNHEY, SVGAGI. The CDR3 reads CASSDRVNYGYTF. CDR3 DNA sequence: TGTGCCAGCAGCGACAGGGTCAACTATGGCTACACCTTC.

The V call is TRBV25-1, the J call TRBJ1-4, with D unresolved. Per the germline V gene, CDR1 is MGHDK and CDR2 is SYGVNS. Deletions cut 3 bases from V and 5 bases from J, with 10 bases between. This CDR3 is built from 14 residues. The CDR3 bases are TGTGCCAGCAGTGAGTGGCGGGAAAATGAAAAACTGTTTTTT. Its translation: CASSEWRENEKLFF.

This chain uses TRBV11-2 with TRBJ2-3, with TRBD1 matching 7 bases. The CDR3 is 15 amino acids. Trimming took 7 bases from V and 0 from J; bases not matched to a gene: 7. CDR1 is SGHAT and CDR2 is FQNNGV in the germline V gene. The CDR3 DNA reads as TGTGCCAGCAAAGCACAGGGGCTAAGCACAGATACGCAGTATTTT. Residues: CASKAQGLSTDTQYF.

CDR3 sequence reads: CASRNTGLGNTEAFF. In DNA, the CDR3 is TGTGCCAGCAGAAACACAGGGCTAGGGAACACTGAAGCTTTCTTT. V usage is TRBV3-1 (or the pseudogene TRBV3-2) and J usage is TRBJ1-1; tentative D call: TRBD1 (6 bases). The CDR3 has 15 amino acids. V lost 6 bases and J 1 base, leaving 15 bases between the germline ends. Germline V gives CDR1 LGHDT, CDR2 YNNKEL (reference sequence).

J is TRBJ1-5 and V is TRBV2, with D hard to call. Germline CDR1 SNHLY, CDR2 FYNNEI. The length of the CDR3 is 13 residues. V dropped 6 bases and J dropped 0 bases, with 6 bases sitting between them. For the CDR3, the DNA is TGTGCCAGCAGGGTAGGTAGCAATCAGCCCCAGCATTTT. Protein sequence: CASRVGSNQPQHF. The complete variable domain, with remaining parts taken from reference TRBV2 and TRBJ1-5, reads EPEVTQTPSHQVTQMGQEVILRCVPISNHLYFYWYRQILGQKVEFLVSFYNNEISEKSEIFDDQFSVERPDGSNFTLKIRSTKLEDSAMYFCASRVGSNQPQHFGDGTRLSIL.

The chain couples TRBV4-1 to TRBJ2-7; D gene uncertain. The CDR3 runs 13 residues. Between the trimmed V and J ends, which lost 5 bases and 3 bases, there was a span of 11 bases. The germline V gene has CDR1 MGHRA and CDR2 YSYEKL. CDR3 loop: CASSINGHYEQYF. As DNA, the CDR3 is TGCGCCAGCAGCATAAACGGGCACTACGAGCAGTACTTC.

The CDR3 region has the DNA TGTGCCAGCTCACCCCGGGGGGGCATCTCTGGGGCCAACGTCCTGACTTTC. Translating gives CASSPRGGISGANVLTF. V gene TRBV18 combines with J gene TRBJ2-6; the match to TRBD2 covers 8 bases. The CDR3 extends over 17 amino acids. The V gene's germline CDR1 is KGHSH and CDR2 LQKENI. J gave up 0 bases and V 3 bases, and 4 bases lay outside the gene matches.

The V call is TRBV5-1, the J call TRBJ1-6; D unresolved. Germline CDR1 is SGHRS and CDR2 is YFSETQ. The CDR3 consists of 14 residues. The ends were cut back, 3 bases at V and 5 bases at J, with 9 bases in the middle. CDR3 in DNA: TGCGCCAGCAGCTACGGGGATAATAATTCACCCCTCCACTTT. Protein sequence: CASSYGDNNSPLHF.

The table lists this clone with a few counts. In nucleotides, the CDR3 is TGTGCCAGCAGTTTAAGGGGAGTGGGGATGAACACTGAAGCTTTCTTT. This codes for CASSLRGVGMNTEAFF. The genes are TRBV28 and TRBJ1-1, with D perhaps matching TRBD1 (5 bases). V lost 2 bases, J lost 0 bases, and 13 bases lay in between. The CDR3 extends over 16 amino acids. From germline, CDR1 is MDHEN and CDR2 SYDVKM.

The V and J genes are TRBV7-2 and TRBJ1-5, with 12 bases lining up with TRBD1. The CDR3 extends over 16 amino acids. The V gene's germline CDR1 is SGHTA and CDR2 FQGNSA. J gave up 7 bases and V 3 bases, and 7 bases lay outside the gene matches. CDR3 coding DNA: TGTGCCAGCAGCTTCACCGGGACAGGGGGCGGGCAGCCCCAGCATTTT. Its translation: CASSFTGTGGGQPQHF.

This clone has just one count. The gene calls are TRBV5-5 and TRBJ2-7; TRBD2 might be the D (6 bases). Germline V gene data show CDR1 as SGHKS and CDR2 as YYEKEE (reference sequence). Deletions cut 6 bases from V and 3 bases from J, with 16 bases between. The CDR3 loop spans 14 amino acids. CDR3 loop: CASTYKTSIYEQYF. The CDR3 DNA reads as TGTGCCAGCACTTACAAAACTAGCATCTACGAGCAGTACTTC. Variable domain in full (rest from reference TRBV5-5 and TRBJ2-7): DAGVTQSPTHLIKTRGQQVTLRCSPISGHKSVSWYQQVLGQGPQFIFQYYEKEERGRGNFPDRFSARQFPNYSSELNVNALLLGDSALYLCASTYKTSIYEQYFGPGTRLTVT.

This chain links TRBV7-2 with TRBJ1-6; TRBD1 matches at 10 bases. Per the germline V gene, CDR1 is SGHTA and CDR2 is FQGNSA. The CDR3 covers 15 residues. After removal of 2 bases from V and 10 bases from J, the junction contained 5 bases not matched to a gene. CDR3 loop: CASSLWDRGSSPLHF. The CDR3 DNA reads as TGTGCCAGCAGCTTATGGGACAGGGGATCCTCACCCCTCCACTTT. Together with reference TRBV7-2 and TRBJ1-6, the CDR3 gives the full variable domain: GAGVSQSPSNKVTEKGKDVELRCDPISGHTALYWYRQSLGQGLEFLIYFQGNSAPDKSGLPSDRFSAERTGGSVSTLTIQRTQQEDSAVYLCASSLWDRGSSPLHFGNGTRLTVT.

The J gene is TRBJ1-3, the V gene TRBV5-1; 7 positions agree with TRBD1. V gave up 4 bases and J gave up 3 bases; unmatched junction bases: 7. Germline V gene sequence: CDR1 SGHRS, CDR2 YFSETQ. The CDR3 totals 15 residues. The CDR3 sequence is CASSPGYRGGNTIYF. The CDR3 nucleotides are TGCGCCAGCAGCCCGGGTTACAGGGGTGGAAACACCATATATTTT.

This clone occurred a few times. The chain employs TRBV25-1 and TRBJ1-2; D not certain. CDR1 and CDR2 from the germline V gene are MGHDK and SYGVNS. V lost 2 bases to trimming and J lost 5 bases, with 6 bases between them. The CDR3 contains 12 residues. This chain's CDR3 is CASSEQVYGYTF. The CDR3 nucleotides read TGTGCCAGCAGTGAACAAGTTTATGGCTACACCTTC.

This sequence joins TRBV28 and TRBJ2-1, with D unclear. CDR1 is MDHEN, CDR2 SYDVKM, per germline. The CDR3 sequence is 12 residues long. Trimming shortened V by 4 bases and J by 8 bases, and 9 bases separated the two germline ends. CDR3: CASSSPPHEQFF. Here the CDR3 DNA reads TGTGCCAGCAGTTCCCCCCCTCATGAGCAGTTCTTC.

The V call is TRBV18, the J call TRBJ2-7, with a possible D match to TRBD2 (6 bases). The CDR3 totals 13 residues. Germline CDR1 and CDR2: KGHSH and LQKENI. Trimming stripped 3 bases from V and 5 bases from J, with 11 bases between. This chain's CDR3 is CASSPGGGDEQYF. CDR3 nucleotides: TGTGCCAGCTCACCGGGAGGTGGAGACGAGCAGTACTTC.

The rearrangement uses TRBV7-9 and TRBJ2-6; TRBD1 is a possible D gene (6 bases). The CDR3 is made up of 17 amino acids. Per the germline V gene, CDR1 is SEHNR and CDR2 is FQNEAQ (reference sequence). Trimming shortened V by 0 bases and J by 0 bases, and 9 bases separated the two germline ends. CDR3 DNA: TGTGCCAGCAGCTTAGCCAGGGGATACTCTGGGGCCAACGTCCTGACTTTC. It is translated as CASSLARGYSGANVLTF.

V is TRBV19 and J is TRBJ2-7; D unclear. CDR1 is LNHDA and CDR2 is SQIVND in the germline V gene (reference sequence). V lost 5 bases, J lost 3 bases, and 11 bases lay in between. The CDR3 consists of 13 residues. CDR3 DNA sequence: TGTGCCAGTAGTCCCGGGCGGAACTACGAGCAGTACTTC. Translating it yields CASSPGRNYEQYF.

This sequence joins TRBV20-1 and TRBJ2-2; D not resolved. The CDR3 sequence is 11 residues long. With 1 base removed from V and 10 bases from J, the gap between germline ends came to 7 bases. Germline lookup yields CDR1 DFQATT and CDR2 SNEGSKA (reference sequence). This CDR3 reads CSARGTEELFF. CDR3 nucleotide sequence: TGCAGTGCTAGAGGCACAGAGGAGCTGTTTTTT.

V gene TRBV11-2 combines with J gene TRBJ1-2; D gene unclear. The CDR3 is 15 residues long. Germline V gives CDR1 SGHAT, CDR2 FQNNGV. V lost 4 bases and J lost 2, with 14 bases in between. This CDR3 is CASSSGSHTNYGYTF. Here the CDR3 DNA reads TGTGCCAGCAGCTCGGGGTCCCACACCAACTATGGCTACACCTTC.

The chain employs TRBV5-1 and TRBJ2-1, with D maybe TRBD1 (8 bases). The CDR3 loop spans 18 amino acids. The germline V and J ends were trimmed by 6 bases and 3 bases, with 25 bases remaining between them. Germline assignment: CDR1 SGHRS and CDR2 YFSETQ. CDR3 residues: CASTSKGEQGGRYNEQFF. CDR3 in DNA: TGCGCCAGCACCTCCAAGGGGGAACAGGGGGGGCGCTACAATGAGCAGTTCTTC.

The chain uses TRBV7-3 and TRBJ2-1; 11 nucleotides align to TRBD2. The CDR3 is made up of 15 amino acids. The germline gives CDR1 SGHTA, CDR2 FQGTGA. J was trimmed by 2 bases and V by 6 bases; bases with no gene match: 3. CDR3 residues: CASSPSGRPYNEQFF. In DNA form, the CDR3 reads TGTGCCAGCAGTCCTAGCGGGAGGCCCTACAATGAGCAGTTCTTC.

The chain has TRBV21-1 and TRBJ2-3; the DNA was not compared with TRBD2, the D call given in the table. TRBV21-1 is labeled a pseudogene. CDR3 length: 16 residues. The chain's CDR3 is CASSCSRLAKPDTQYF. Here the CDR3 DNA reads TGTGCCAGCAGCTGTTCCCGACTAGCGAAGCCGGATACGCAGTATTTT.

The rearrangement uses TRBV5-4 and TRBJ2-7; TRBD2 matches at 8 bases. This CDR3 is built from 15 residues. The trim removed 1 base at V and 2 bases at J, leaving 5 bases unmatched. Germline values: CDR1 SGHNT, CDR2 YYREEE (reference sequence). CDR3 bases: TGTGCCAGCAGCTTGTCTGCCGGGAGGGCCTACGAGCAGTACTTC. This gives the protein CASSLSAGRAYEQYF.

The CDR3 spells CAITFGGQGTDTQYF. DNA for the CDR3: TGTGCCATCACCTTCGGGGGACAGGGGACAGATACGCAGTATTTT. The chain carries TRBV10-3 and TRBJ2-3; 10 nucleotides line up with TRBD1. The CDR3 runs 15 residues. Germline values: CDR1 ENHRY, CDR2 SYGVKD. The V and J ends lost 7 bases and 3 bases, in that order; junction bases with no gene match: 7.